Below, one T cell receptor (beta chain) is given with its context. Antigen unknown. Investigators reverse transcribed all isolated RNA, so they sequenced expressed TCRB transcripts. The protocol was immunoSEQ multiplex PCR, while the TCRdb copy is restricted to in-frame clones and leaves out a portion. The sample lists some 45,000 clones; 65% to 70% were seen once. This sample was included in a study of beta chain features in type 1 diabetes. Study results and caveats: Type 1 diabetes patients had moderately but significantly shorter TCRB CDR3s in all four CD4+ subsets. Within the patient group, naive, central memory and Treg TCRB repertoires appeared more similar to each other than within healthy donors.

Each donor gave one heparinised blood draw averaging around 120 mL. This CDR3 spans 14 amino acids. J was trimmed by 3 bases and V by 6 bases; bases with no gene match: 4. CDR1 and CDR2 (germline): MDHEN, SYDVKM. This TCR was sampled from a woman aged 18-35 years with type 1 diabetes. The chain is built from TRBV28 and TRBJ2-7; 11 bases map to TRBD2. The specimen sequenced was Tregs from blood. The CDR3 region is CASSPGTSGYEQYF. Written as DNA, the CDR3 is TGTGCCAGCAGCCCCGGGACTAGCGGCTACGAGCAGTACTTC.